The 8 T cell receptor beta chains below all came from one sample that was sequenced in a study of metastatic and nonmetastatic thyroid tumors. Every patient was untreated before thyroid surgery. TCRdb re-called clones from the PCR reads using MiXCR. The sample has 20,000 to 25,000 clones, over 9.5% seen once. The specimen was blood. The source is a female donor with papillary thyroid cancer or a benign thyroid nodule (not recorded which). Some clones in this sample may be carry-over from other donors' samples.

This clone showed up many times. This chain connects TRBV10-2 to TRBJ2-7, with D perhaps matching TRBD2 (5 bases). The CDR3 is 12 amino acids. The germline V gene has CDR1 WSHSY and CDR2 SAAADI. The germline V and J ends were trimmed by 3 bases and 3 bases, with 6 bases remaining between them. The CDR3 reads CASSDGGYEQYF. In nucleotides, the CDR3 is TGCGCCAGCAGTGATGGAGGCTACGAGCAGTACTTC.

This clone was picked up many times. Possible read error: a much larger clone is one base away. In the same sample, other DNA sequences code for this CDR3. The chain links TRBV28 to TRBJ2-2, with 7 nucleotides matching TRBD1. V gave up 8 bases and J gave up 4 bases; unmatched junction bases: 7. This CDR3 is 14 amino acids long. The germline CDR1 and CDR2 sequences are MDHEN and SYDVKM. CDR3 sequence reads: CASQRPGGTGELFF. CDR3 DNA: TGTGCCAGCCAACGTCCAGGGGGCACCGGGGAGCTGTTTTTT. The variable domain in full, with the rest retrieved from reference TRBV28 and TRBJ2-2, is DVKVTQSSRYLVKRTGEKVFLECVQDMDHENMFWYRQDPGLGLRLIYFSYDVKMKEKGDIPEGYSVSREKKERFSLILESASTNQTSMYLCASQRPGGTGELFFGEGSRLTVL.

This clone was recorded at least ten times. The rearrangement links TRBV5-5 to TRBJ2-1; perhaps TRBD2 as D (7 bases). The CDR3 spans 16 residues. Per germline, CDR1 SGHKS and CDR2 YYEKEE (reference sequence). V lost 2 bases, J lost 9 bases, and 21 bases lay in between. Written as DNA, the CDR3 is TGTGCCAGCAGCTTAAATACAGGGATGTCGGGAGGTGAGCAGTTCTTC. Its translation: CASSLNTGMSGGEQFF. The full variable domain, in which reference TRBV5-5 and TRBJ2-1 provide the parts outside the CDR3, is DAGVTQSPTHLIKTRGQQVTLRCSPISGHKSVSWYQQVLGQGPQFIFQYYEKEERGRGNFPDRFSARQFPNYSSELNVNALLLGDSALYLCASSLNTGMSGGEQFFGPGTRLTVL.

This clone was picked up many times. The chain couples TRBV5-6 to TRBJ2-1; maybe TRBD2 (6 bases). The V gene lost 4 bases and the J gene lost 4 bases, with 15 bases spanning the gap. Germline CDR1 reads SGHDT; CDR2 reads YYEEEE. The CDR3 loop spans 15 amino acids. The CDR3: CASSAPGVKYNEQFF. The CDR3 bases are TGTGCCAGCAGCGCCCCGGGGGTCAAGTACAATGAGCAGTTCTTC.

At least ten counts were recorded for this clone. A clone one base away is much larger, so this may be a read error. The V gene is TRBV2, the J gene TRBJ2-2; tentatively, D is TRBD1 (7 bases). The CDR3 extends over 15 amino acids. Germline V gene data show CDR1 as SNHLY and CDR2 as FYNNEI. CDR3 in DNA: TGTGCCAGCAATTTGGACAGGACGAACACCGGGGGGCTGTTTTTT. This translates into CASNLDRTNTGGLFF.

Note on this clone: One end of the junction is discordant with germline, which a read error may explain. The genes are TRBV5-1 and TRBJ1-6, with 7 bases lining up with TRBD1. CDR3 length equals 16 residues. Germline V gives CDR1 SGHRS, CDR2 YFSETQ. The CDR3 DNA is TGCGACAGCAAAAAGGGGGACAGCAATTATAATTCACCCCTCAACTTT. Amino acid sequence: CDSKKGDSNYNSPLNF.

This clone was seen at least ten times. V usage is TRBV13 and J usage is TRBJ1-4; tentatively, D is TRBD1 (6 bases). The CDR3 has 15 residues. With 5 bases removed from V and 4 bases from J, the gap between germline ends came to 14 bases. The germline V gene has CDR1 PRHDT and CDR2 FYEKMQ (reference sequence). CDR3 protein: CASSHRATYNEKLFF. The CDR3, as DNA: TGTGCCAGCAGCCACAGGGCCACCTATAATGAAAAACTGTTTTTT.

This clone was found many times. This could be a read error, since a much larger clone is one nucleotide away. The CDR3 DNA reads TGTGCCAGCACCTTGGGACAGGGGGTTCCTGACTATGGCTACACCTTC. Its translation is CASTLGQGVPDYGYTF. The chain combines TRBV12-3 or TRBV12-4 with TRBJ1-2; 11 nucleotides line up with TRBD1. V lost 7 bases to trimming and J lost 3 bases; unmatched junction nucleotides: 10. The CDR3 covers 16 residues.